These 14 T cell receptor beta chains came from one sample sequenced in a study of a mutant IDH1 vaccine in newly diagnosed glioma. These TCRs' antigens remain unknown. Repertoires were generated with immunoSEQ multiplex PCR, while TCRdb's copy carries only in-frame clones and drops some. The table shows about 110,000 clones, with under 90% occurring only once. As for time point: week 11, during vaccination. With topical imiquimod, each dose of the vaccine consisted of 300 ug of mutant IDH1 20-mer peptide. The material sequenced was PBMCs, taken from a glioma patient whose treatment included an IDH1 peptide vaccine. Receptors originate from a woman aged 45 to 65 with glioma.

V usage is TRBV10-3 and J usage is TRBJ2-1, with 11 bases lining up with TRBD2. The CDR3 extends over 14 amino acids. CDR1 and CDR2 (germline): ENHRY, SYGVKD. Trimming removed 6 bases from V and 5 bases from J; junction bases left unmatched: 3. CDR3 amino acids: CAIRQGLADNEQFF. The CDR3, as DNA: TGTGCCATCAGGCAGGGACTAGCGGACAATGAGCAGTTCTTC.

The J gene is TRBJ1-2, the V gene TRBV19, with D tentatively TRBD1 (5 bases). The germline V gene encodes CDR1 LNHDA and CDR2 SQIVND (reference sequence). The CDR3 has 15 residues. Trimming took 7 bases from V and 2 from J, leaving 17 bases between them. CDR3 bases: TGTGCCAGTACCCATCCCAGGGCAAACAACTATGGCTACACCTTC. Protein sequence: CASTHPRANNYGYTF.

V and J are TRBV5-4 and TRBJ2-5; 7 bases agree with TRBD2. The ends lost 1 base at V and 4 bases at J; junction bases unmatched: 4. Germline V gives CDR1 SGHNT, CDR2 YYREEE (reference sequence). This CDR3 comprises 14 residues. CDR3 bases: TGTGCCAGCAGCTTGCAGGGAGGGAGAGAGACCCAGTACTTC. Protein sequence: CASSLQGGRETQYF.

The chain carries TRBV5-4 and TRBJ1-5; the D gene is possibly TRBD1 (6 bases). Trimming took 2 bases from V and 3 from J, leaving 12 bases between them. Germline V CDR1 and CDR2: SGHNT, YYREEE (reference sequence). The length of the CDR3 is 15 residues. The CDR3 DNA sequence: TGTGCCAGCAGCTTCGGGGGGCAGCTCAATCAGCCCCAGCATTTT. This translates into CASSFGGQLNQPQHF.

This clone was counted a single time. The chain uses TRBV19 and TRBJ2-2; D unresolved. Trimming cost V 11 bases and J 4 bases, with 14 bases left between them. The CDR3 extends over 13 amino acids. CDR1 is LNHDA, CDR2 SQIVND, per germline (reference sequence). The CDR3 DNA follows: TGTGCCTCCACTGGGTCGGGCACCGGGGAGCTGTTTTTT. Protein: CASTGSGTGELFF.

The V and J genes are TRBV5-8 and TRBJ2-1; the match to TRBD2 covers 9 bases. CDR1 and CDR2 (germline): SGHTS, YDEGEE. V lost 3 bases and J lost 3; bases outside the gene matches: 4. This CDR3 is 15 amino acids long. CDR3 region: CASSWTAGGYNEQFF. The CDR3, as DNA: TGTGCCAGCAGCTGGACAGCGGGAGGCTACAATGAGCAGTTCTTC.

The CDR3 DNA follows: TGTGCCAGCAGCTTGGAGGCCGGGGGCTACGAGCAGTACTTC. Translating it yields CASSLEAGGYEQYF. The chain uses TRBV5-6 and TRBJ2-7, with D maybe TRBD2 (6 bases). The CDR3 length is 14 residues. Looked up from germline, CDR1 is SGHDT and CDR2 is YYEEEE. The V gene lost 0 bases and the J gene lost 3 bases, with 10 bases spanning the gap.

The chain combines TRBV7-2 with TRBJ2-3; 11 bases line up with TRBD2. CDR1 is SGHTA and CDR2 is FQGNSA in the germline V gene. CDR3 size: 14 residues. V shed 3 bases and J 4 bases; nucleotides not matched to a gene: 0. This CDR3 is CASSFSGRADTQYF. The CDR3 bases are TGTGCCAGCAGCTTTAGCGGGAGGGCAGATACGCAGTATTTT.

The genes are TRBV6-6 and TRBJ2-7, with D unresolved. CDR1 MNHNY and CDR2 SVGAGI come from the germline V gene (reference sequence). Trimming pared 7 bases from V and 2 bases from J, leaving 21 bases between. The length of the CDR3 is 16 residues. In nucleotides, the CDR3 is TGTGCCAGCACCGAGTTAATACCCAGGACCCCCTACGAGCAGTACTTC. This translates into CASTELIPRTPYEQYF.

The rearrangement uses TRBV7-8 and TRBJ1-3; 11 positions match TRBD1. The junction had 7 bases not matched to a gene; V was cut back by 5 bases and J by 1 base. Germline V CDR1 and CDR2: SGHVS, FQNEAQ. This CDR3 has 17 residues. The CDR3 coding sequence is TGTGCCAGCAGCCCAAGGACAGGGGGCGCTTCTGGAAACACCATATATTTT. Encoded protein: CASSPRTGGASGNTIYF.

V usage is TRBV5-4 and J usage is TRBJ1-2; a possible D gene is TRBD1 (6 bases). This CDR3 region has 15 residues. V was pared by 0 bases and J by 4 bases, with 13 bases between. Per the germline V gene, CDR1 is SGHNT and CDR2 is YYREEE (reference sequence). The CDR3 DNA is TGTGCCAGCAGCTTGGCCCAGGGACAAATCTATGGCTACACCTTC. Protein sequence: CASSLAQGQIYGYTF. The full variable domain, rest sourced from reference TRBV5-4 and TRBJ1-2, is ETGVTQSPTHLIKTRGQQVTLRCSSQSGHNTVSWYQQALGQGPQFIFQYYREEENGRGNFPPRFSGLQFPNYSSELNVNALELDDSALYLCASSLAQGQIYGYTFGSGTRLTVV.

The gene calls are TRBV9 and TRBJ2-1, with D tentatively TRBD1 or TRBD2 (5 bases each). V gave up 3 bases and J gave up 0 bases, with 13 bases separating them. CDR3 size: 16 residues. Germline assignment: CDR1 SGDLS and CDR2 YYNGEE. The CDR3 DNA reads TGTGCCAGCAGCGGTCAGTGGGGGAGCTCCTACAATGAGCAGTTCTTC. Translating it yields CASSGQWGSSYNEQFF.

The chain couples TRBV10-3 to TRBJ2-3; TRBD2 aligns across 11 bases. The CDR3 runs to 15 residues. Germline values: CDR1 ENHRY, CDR2 SYGVKD. Trimming removed 7 bases from V and 5 bases from J; junction bases left unmatched: 8. The CDR3 protein is CAINLAGGGEDTQYF. In DNA form, the CDR3 reads TGTGCCATCAACCTAGCGGGAGGCGGAGAAGATACGCAGTATTTT.

The CDR3 loop reads CAWIVDVGTEAFF. DNA of the CDR3: TGTGCCTGGATAGTGGATGTAGGCACTGAAGCTTTCTTT. The chain couples TRBV30 to TRBJ1-1; D is uncertain. The germline V and J ends were trimmed by 4 bases and 4 bases, with 13 bases remaining between them. This CDR3 is built from 13 residues. CDR1 is GTSNPN and CDR2 is SVGIG in the germline V gene (reference sequence).